This entry concerns a single TCR beta chain. The antigen is not known. CDR1 and CDR2 from the germline V gene are SGHTA and FQGTGA. The CDR3 spans 14 residues. V trimming: 5 bases; J trimming: 3 bases; junction bases outside the gene matches: 7. 60 Vbeta and 13 Jbeta primers were used in PCR. The repertoire was sequenced with immunoSEQ multiplex PCR; TCRdb's copy has only in-frame clones and lacks some. In the table there are 110,000 to 150,000 clones, about 80% of which are singletons. The sample belongs to a study of cytomegalovirus exposure and HLA in healthy donors. General study findings and limits: Reports indicate that TCR beta sequences accurately predicted the HLA-A and HLA-B alleles of most subjects.

The chain has TRBV7-3 and TRBJ2-7, with 7 bases identical to TRBD2. The sequencing sample was made of PBMCs. This clonotype originated in a woman in her sixties or seventies in good health and CMV-seropositive. CDR3 loop: CASSLQRDHYEQYF. CDR3 sequence (DNA): TGTGCCAGCAGCCTACAGCGGGACCACTACGAGCAGTACTTC.